This paragraph covers one T cell receptor (beta chain) sequence. Antigen: not known. The data were obtained in a study of cytomegalovirus exposure and HLA in healthy donors. General study findings and limits: Serostatus for CMV was the only available immune exposure information. Indistinguishable V segments such as TRBV6-2 and TRBV6-3 were excluded. Previously analyzed data showed that most TCR beta V segments were productive at a frequency of about 87% or about 30%. Among TCR beta chains, those listed as cytomegalovirus-associated numbered about 160.

The CDR3 is made up of 17 amino acids. The ends lost 5 bases at V and 5 bases at J; junction bases unmatched: 16. Germline CDR1 reads LNHNV; CDR2 reads YYDKDF (reference sequence). The study ran its PCR with 60 Vbeta and 13 Jbeta primers. Sequenced by immunoSEQ multiplex PCR; TCRdb stores in-frame clones only, minus some. Among some 100,000 clones listed, 65% to 80% were seen once. The sample taken for sequencing was PBMCs. V usage is TRBV15 and J usage is TRBJ1-1; 8 bases agree with TRBD1. The receptor was derived from a man aged 40-49 years in good health and CMV-seropositive. CDR3 in DNA: TGTGCCACCAGCTCGGGGCGCAGGGAGGGGGACAGGACTGAAGCTTTCTTT. Its translation: CATSSGRREGDRTEAFF.